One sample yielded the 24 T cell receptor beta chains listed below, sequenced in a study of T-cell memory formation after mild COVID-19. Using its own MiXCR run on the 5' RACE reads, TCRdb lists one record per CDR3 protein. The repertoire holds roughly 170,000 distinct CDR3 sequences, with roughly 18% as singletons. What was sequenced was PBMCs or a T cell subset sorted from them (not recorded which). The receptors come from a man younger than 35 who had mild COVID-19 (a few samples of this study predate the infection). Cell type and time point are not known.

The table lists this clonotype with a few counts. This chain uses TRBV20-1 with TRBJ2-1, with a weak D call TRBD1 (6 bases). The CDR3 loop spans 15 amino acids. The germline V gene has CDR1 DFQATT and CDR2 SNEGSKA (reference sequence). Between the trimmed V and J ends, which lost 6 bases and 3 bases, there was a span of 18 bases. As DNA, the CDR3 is TGCAGTGCCCGGCCCCGGACAGTGCACTACAATGAGCAGTTCTTC. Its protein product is CSARPRTVHYNEQFF.

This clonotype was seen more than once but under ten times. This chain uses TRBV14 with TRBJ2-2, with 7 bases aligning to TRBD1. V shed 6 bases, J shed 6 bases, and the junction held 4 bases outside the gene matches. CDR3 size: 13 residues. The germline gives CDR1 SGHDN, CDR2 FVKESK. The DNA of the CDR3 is TGTGCCAGCAGTTTCACAGGGGCCGGGGAGCTGTTTTTT. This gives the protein CASSFTGAGELFF.

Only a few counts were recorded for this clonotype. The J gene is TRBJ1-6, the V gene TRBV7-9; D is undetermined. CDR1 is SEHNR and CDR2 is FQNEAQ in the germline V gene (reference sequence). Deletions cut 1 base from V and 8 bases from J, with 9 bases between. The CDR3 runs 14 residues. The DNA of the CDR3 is TGTGCCAGCAGCTTAGTAGATGGGGATTCACCCCTCCACTTT. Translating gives CASSLVDGDSPLHF.

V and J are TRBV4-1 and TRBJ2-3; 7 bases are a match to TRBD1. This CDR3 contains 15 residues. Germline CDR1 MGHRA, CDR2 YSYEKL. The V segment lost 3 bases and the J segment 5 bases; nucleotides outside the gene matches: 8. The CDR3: CASSHLDYRGDTQYF. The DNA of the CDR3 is TGCGCCAGCAGCCACCTTGACTACAGGGGAGATACGCAGTATTTT.

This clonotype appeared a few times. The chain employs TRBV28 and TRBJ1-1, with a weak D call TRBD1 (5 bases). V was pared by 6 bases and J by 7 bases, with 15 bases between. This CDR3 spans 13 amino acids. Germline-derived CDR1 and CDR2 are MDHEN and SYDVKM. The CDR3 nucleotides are TGTGCCAGCAGCCTGGGGAAGGGACTTGAAGCTTTCTTT. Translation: CASSLGKGLEAFF. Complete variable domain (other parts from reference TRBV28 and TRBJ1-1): DVKVTQSSRYLVKRTGEKVFLECVQDMDHENMFWYRQDPGLGLRLIYFSYDVKMKEKGDIPEGYSVSREKKERFSLILESASTNQTSMYLCASSLGKGLEAFFGQGTRLTVV.

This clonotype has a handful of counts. The CDR3 loop reads CSVGYRDRGLYGYTF. CDR3 bases: TGCAGCGTTGGATACCGGGACAGGGGCCTCTATGGCTACACCTTC. V and J are TRBV29-1 and TRBJ1-2; the match to TRBD1 covers 10 bases. V was clipped by 4 bases and J by 4 bases; unmatched bases: 9. Germline loops: CDR1 SQVTM, CDR2 ANQGSEA. The CDR3 is 15 residues long.

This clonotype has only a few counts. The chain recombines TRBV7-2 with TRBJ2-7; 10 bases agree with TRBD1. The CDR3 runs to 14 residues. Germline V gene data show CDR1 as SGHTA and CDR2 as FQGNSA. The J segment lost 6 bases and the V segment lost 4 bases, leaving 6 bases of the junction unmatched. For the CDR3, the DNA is TGTGCCAGCAGCTCCGGACAGGGGGAGACCGAGCAGTACTTC. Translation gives CASSSGQGETEQYF.

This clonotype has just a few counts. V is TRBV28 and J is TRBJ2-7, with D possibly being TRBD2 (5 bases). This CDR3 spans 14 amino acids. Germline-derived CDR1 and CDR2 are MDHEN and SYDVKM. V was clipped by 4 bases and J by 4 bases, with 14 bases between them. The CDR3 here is CASSSAALAYEQYV. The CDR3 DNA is TGTGCCAGCAGTTCAGCAGCCCTAGCATACGAGCAGTACGTC.

The chain's CDR3 is CASSQVDYEQYF. CDR3 nucleotide sequence: TGTGCCAGCAGCCAAGTAGACTACGAGCAGTACTTC. The V and J genes are TRBV4-2 and TRBJ2-7; D gene ambiguous. The germline gives CDR1 LGHNA, CDR2 YNFKEQ. The CDR3 consists of 12 residues. Deletions cut 1 base from V and 3 bases from J, with 4 bases between.

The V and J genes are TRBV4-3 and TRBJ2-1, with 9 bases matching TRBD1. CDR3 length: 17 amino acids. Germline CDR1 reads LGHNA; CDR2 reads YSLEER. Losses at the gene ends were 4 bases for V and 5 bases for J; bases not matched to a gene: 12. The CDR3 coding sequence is TGCGCCAGCAGCCGAGGAGGCCCGGGACAGGGAGACAATGAGCAGTTCTTC. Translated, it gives CASSRGGPGQGDNEQFF.

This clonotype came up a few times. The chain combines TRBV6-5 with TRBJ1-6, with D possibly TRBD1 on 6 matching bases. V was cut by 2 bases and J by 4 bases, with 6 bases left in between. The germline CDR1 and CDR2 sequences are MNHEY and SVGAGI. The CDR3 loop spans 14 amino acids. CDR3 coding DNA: TGTGCCAGCAGTTACAGGGGGTATAATTCACCCCTCCACTTT. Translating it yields CASSYRGYNSPLHF.

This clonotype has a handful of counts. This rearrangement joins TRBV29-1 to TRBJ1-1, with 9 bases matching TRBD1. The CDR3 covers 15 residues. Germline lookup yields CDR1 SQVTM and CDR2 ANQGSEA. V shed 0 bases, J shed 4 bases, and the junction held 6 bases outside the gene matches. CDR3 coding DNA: TGCAGCGTTGAAGAGGGGACAGGGAGGAGCACTGAAGCTTTCTTT. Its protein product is CSVEEGTGRSTEAFF.

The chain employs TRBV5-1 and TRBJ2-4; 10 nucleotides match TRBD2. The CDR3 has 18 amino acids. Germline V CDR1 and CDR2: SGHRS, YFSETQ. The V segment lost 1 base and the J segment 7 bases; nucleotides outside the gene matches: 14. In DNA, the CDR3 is TGCGCCAGCAGCTTGCACTTTAGCGGGGGGCCTGAGGGGAACATTCAGTACTTC. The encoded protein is CASSLHFSGGPEGNIQYF.

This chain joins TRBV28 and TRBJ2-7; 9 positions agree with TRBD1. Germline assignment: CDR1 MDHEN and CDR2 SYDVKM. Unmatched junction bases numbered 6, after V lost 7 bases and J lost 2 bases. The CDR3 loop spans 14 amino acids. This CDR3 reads CASIPGTGPYEQYV. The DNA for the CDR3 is TGTGCCAGCATCCCCGGGACAGGGCCCTACGAGCAGTACGTC.

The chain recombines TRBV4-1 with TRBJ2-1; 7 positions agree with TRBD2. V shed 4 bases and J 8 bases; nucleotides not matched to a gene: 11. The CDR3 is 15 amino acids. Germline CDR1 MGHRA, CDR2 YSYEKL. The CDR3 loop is CASSLQLGRGDEQFF. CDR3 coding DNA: TGCGCCAGCAGCCTACAACTAGGGAGGGGTGATGAGCAGTTCTTC.

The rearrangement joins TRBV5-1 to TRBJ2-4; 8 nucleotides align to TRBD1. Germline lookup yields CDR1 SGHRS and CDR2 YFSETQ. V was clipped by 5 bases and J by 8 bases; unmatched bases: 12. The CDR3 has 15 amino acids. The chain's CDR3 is CASSQGQGLRYIQYF. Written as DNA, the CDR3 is TGCGCCAGCAGTCAAGGACAGGGCCTTAGGTACATTCAGTACTTC.

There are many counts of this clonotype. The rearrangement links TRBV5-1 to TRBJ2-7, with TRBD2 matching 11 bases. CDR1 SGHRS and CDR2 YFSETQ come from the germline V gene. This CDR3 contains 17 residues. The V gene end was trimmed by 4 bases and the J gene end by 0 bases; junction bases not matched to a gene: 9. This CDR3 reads CASSPPTSGGFSYEQYF. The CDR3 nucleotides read TGCGCCAGCAGCCCACCTACTAGCGGGGGCTTCTCCTACGAGCAGTACTTC. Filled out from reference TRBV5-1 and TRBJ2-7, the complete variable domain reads KAGVTQTPRYLIKTRGQQVTLSCSPISGHRSVSWYQQTPGQGLQFLFEYFSETQRNKGNFPGRFSGRQFSNSRSEMNVSTLELGDSALYLCASSPPTSGGFSYEQYFGPGTRLTVT.

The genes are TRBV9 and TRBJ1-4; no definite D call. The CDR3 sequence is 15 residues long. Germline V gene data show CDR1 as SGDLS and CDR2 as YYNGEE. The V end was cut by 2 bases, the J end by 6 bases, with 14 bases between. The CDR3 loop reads CASSVRPLGDEKLFF. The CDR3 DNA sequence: TGTGCCAGCAGCGTTCGGCCCCTCGGTGATGAAAAACTGTTTTTT.

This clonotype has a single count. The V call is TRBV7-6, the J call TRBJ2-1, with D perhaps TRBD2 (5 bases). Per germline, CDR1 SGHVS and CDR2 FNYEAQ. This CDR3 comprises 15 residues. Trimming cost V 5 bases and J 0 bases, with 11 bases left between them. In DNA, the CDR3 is TGTGCCAGCAGCCCCGGACTCTTCTCCTACAATGAGCAGTTCTTC. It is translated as CASSPGLFSYNEQFF.

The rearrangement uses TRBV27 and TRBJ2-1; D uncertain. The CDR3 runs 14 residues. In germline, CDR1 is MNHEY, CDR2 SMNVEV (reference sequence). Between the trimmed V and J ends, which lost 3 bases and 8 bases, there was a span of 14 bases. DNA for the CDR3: TGTGCCAGCAGTTTGAACAGCTTTCGCTATGAGCAGTTCTTC. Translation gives CASSLNSFRYEQFF.

The CDR3 nucleotides are TGCAGTGCTAGAGGGGCTAGCGGGGCCACAGATACGCAGTATTTT. This translates into CSARGASGATDTQYF. The chain carries TRBV20-1 and TRBJ2-3; 9 bases map to TRBD2. The CDR3 covers 15 residues. Germline CDR1 reads DFQATT; CDR2 reads SNEGSKA (reference sequence). V dropped 1 base and J dropped 2; count of bases not matched to a gene: 4.

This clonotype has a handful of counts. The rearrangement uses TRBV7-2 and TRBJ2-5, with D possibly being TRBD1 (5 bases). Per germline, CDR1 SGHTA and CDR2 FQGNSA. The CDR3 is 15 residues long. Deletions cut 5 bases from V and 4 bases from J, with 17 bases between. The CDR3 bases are TGTGCCAGCAGCCCCCGTCCGGCAGGGATAGAGACCCAGTACTTC. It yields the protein CASSPRPAGIETQYF. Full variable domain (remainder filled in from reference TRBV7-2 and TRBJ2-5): GAGVSQSPSNKVTEKGKDVELRCDPISGHTALYWYRQSLGQGLEFLIYFQGNSAPDKSGLPSDRFSAERTGGSVSTLTIQRTQQEDSAVYLCASSPRPAGIETQYFGPGTRLLVL.

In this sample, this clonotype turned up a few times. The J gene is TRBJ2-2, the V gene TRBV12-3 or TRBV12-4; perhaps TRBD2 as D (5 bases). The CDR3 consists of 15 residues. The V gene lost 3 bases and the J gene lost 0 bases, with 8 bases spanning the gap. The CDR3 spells CASSFSGSNTGELFF. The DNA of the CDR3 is TGTGCCAGCAGTTTCAGCGGTTCGAACACCGGGGAGCTGTTTTTT.

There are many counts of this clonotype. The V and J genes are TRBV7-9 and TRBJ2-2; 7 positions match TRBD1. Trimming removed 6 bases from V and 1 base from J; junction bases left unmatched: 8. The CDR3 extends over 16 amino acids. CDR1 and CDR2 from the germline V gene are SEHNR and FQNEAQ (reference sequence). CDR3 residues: CASRLRDRKNTGELFF. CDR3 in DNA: TGTGCCAGCAGGCTACGGGACAGAAAGAACACCGGGGAGCTGTTTTTT.